This T cell receptor beta chain was retrieved from a study of early T cells in non-severe SARS-CoV-2 infection. Study observations and caveats: Lookups in VDJdb leaned toward anti-spike CD8 responses and missed private and CD4 specificities.

This clonotype was counted ten times or more. What it binds is unknown. TCRdb recomputed calls from the 5' RACE reads with MiXCR, one row per CDR3 protein. The sample has fewer than 40,000 distinct CDR3 sequences; roughly 5.9% are singletons. The V gene lost 6 bases and the J gene lost 3 bases, with 18 bases spanning the gap. Germline CDR1 is MNHNS and CDR2 is SASEGT. This CDR3 has 16 residues. The V call is TRBV6-1, the J call TRBJ2-4, with D unresolved. The sequenced sample consisted of whole blood. The TCR was taken from an adult who was a healthcare worker with PCR-confirmed SARS-CoV-2 infection or an uninfected control (not recorded which). In DNA, the CDR3 is TGTGCCAGCAGATCACTCCAGGAGTACGTCAAAAACATTCAGTACTTC. As protein: CASRSLQEYVKNIQYF.